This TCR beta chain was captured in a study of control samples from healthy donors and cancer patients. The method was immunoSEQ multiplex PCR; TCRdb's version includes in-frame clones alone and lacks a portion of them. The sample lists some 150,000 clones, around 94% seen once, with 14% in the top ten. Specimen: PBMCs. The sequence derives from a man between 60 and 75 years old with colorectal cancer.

The CDR3 DNA is TGTGCCAGCTCTCCTGAATCGGGGAGATTTAATGAAAAACTGTTTTTT. It specifies CASSPESGRFNEKLFF. The rearrangement joins TRBV18 to TRBJ1-4; D uncertain. Trimming removed 6 bases from V and 4 bases from J, with 18 bases in between. Germline V CDR1 and CDR2: KGHSH, LQKENI. The CDR3 extends over 16 amino acids.